Given below is one T cell receptor (beta chain) in context. This sample is drawn from a study of PD-L1 blockade in urothelial cancer. Study details: Atezolizumab therapy began for patients in the mid-2010s, dosed at 1,200 mg intravenously every 3 weeks. Study patients had been treated with 0 to 3 previous chemotherapy regimens. Each blood sample yielded a median of approximately 140,000 T cells.

The CDR3 totals 15 residues. From germline, CDR1 is WNHNN and CDR2 SYGVQD (reference sequence). The J segment lost 0 bases and the V segment lost 6 bases, leaving 7 bases of the junction unmatched. Templates that were synthetic TCR analogs were spiked into each PCR. The table came from immunoSEQ multiplex PCR; TCRdb's copy has only in-frame clones and leaves some out. Of tens of thousands of clones listed, over 70% were seen once; the top ten hold about 6%. The sequence came from a man aged 40-50 years with urothelial cancer. The source was PBMCs, collected around atezolizumab (anti-PD-L1) treatment. The chain uses TRBV10-1 and TRBJ2-7; 8 bases are shared with TRBD1. The CDR3 is CASSLGGTGSYEQYF. CDR3 DNA sequence: TGCGCCAGCAGCCTAGGGGGGACAGGCTCCTACGAGCAGTACTTC.